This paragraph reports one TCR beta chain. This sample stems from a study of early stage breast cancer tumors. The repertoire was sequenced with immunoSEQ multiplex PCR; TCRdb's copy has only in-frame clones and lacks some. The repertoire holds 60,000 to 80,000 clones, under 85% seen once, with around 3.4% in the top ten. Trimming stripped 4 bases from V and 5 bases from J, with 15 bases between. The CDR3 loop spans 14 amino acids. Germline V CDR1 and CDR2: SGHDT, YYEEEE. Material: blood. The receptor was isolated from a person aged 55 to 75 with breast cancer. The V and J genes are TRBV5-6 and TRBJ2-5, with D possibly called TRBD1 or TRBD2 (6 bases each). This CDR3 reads CASSQKGGGETQYF. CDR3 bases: TGTGCCAGCAGCCAGAAGGGGGGCGGTGAGACCCAGTACTTC.